The 17 T cell receptor beta chains given below trace back to one sample, sequenced in a study of CD8 T cells in Susac syndrome. With random hexamers, reverse transcription was performed on about 0.5 to 1 ug of RNA. TCRdb recomputed calls from the immunoSEQ multiplex PCR reads with MiXCR, one row per CDR3 protein. The repertoire holds about 70,000 distinct CDR3 sequences, approximately 96% seen once, with 0.11% in the top ten. Sequencing used CD4+ T cells from PBMCs. All receptors derive from a human donor with multiple sclerosis.

This clonotype came up a few times. This chain connects TRBV12-3 or TRBV12-4 to TRBJ1-2; no clear D gene. With 3 bases removed from V and 2 bases from J, the gap between germline ends came to 7 bases. The CDR3 has 13 amino acids. The chain's CDR3 is CASSLSDNYGYTF. The CDR3 nucleotides read TGTGCCAGCAGTTTGTCAGACAACTATGGCTACACCTTC.

V usage is TRBV20-1 and J usage is TRBJ1-1; no clear D gene. V lost 3 bases, J lost 6 bases, and 20 bases lay in between. The germline gives CDR1 DFQATT, CDR2 SNEGSKA (reference sequence). CDR3 size: 15 residues. The CDR3 sequence: CSARELPMLRAEAFF. DNA for the CDR3: TGCAGTGCTAGGGAGCTTCCAATGTTACGAGCTGAAGCTTTCTTT.

DNA of the CDR3: TGCAGCGGTCGGGGACAGCTGAACACTGAAGCTTTCTTT. It codes for CSGRGQLNTEAFF. The genes are TRBV29-1 and TRBJ1-1; 7 bases match TRBD1. V trimming: 7 bases; J trimming: 0 bases; junction bases outside the gene matches: 5. This CDR3 has 13 residues. Germline CDR1 reads SQVTM; CDR2 reads ANQGSEA.

The chain joins TRBV20-1 to TRBJ2-7, with TRBD1 matching 7 bases. CDR3 length: 15 amino acids. Per germline, CDR1 DFQATT and CDR2 SNEGSKA (reference sequence). V was pared by 3 bases and J by 2 bases, with 10 bases of the junction left unmatched. The CDR3 protein is CSASFRDSKPYEQYF. The DNA for the CDR3 is TGCAGTGCTAGCTTTCGGGACAGCAAACCCTACGAGCAGTACTTC.

The chain has TRBV12-3 or TRBV12-4 and TRBJ2-7; no clear D gene. V dropped 5 bases and J dropped 0 bases, with 11 bases sitting between them. The CDR3 is made up of 14 amino acids. CDR3 DNA: TGTGCCAGCAGTAGTCAGCTGATCTCCTACGAGCAGTACTTC. This translates into CASSSQLISYEQYF.

The V gene is TRBV29-1, the J gene TRBJ2-1; no clear D gene. The length of the CDR3 is 12 residues. Trimming removed 6 bases from V and 5 bases from J, with 11 bases in between. Germline-derived CDR1 and CDR2 are SQVTM and ANQGSEA. This chain's CDR3 is CSVHKGNNEQFF. CDR3 in DNA: TGCAGCGTGCACAAGGGCAACAATGAGCAGTTCTTC.

The rearrangement links TRBV11-3 to TRBJ1-1; D not resolved. This CDR3 has 13 residues. Germline V gives CDR1 SGHNT, CDR2 YENEEA. The V end lost 5 bases, the J end lost 0 bases, and 7 bases lay between the germline ends. CDR3 sequence reads: CASSRGVNTEAFF. CDR3 coding DNA: TGTGCCAGCAGCCGTGGGGTGAACACTGAAGCTTTCTTT. The variable domain in full, with the rest retrieved from reference TRBV11-3 and TRBJ1-1, is EAGVVQSPRYKIIEKKQPVAFWCNPISGHNTLYWYLQNLGQGPELLIRYENEEAVDDSQLPKDRFSAERLKGVDSTLKIQPAELGDSAVYLCASSRGVNTEAFFGQGTRLTVV.

The chain is built from TRBV2 and TRBJ1-6; the D gene is possibly TRBD1 (6 bases). The CDR3 consists of 15 residues. The germline CDR1 and CDR2 sequences are SNHLY and FYNNEI. V was trimmed by 8 bases and J by 3 bases, leaving 14 bases between them. The CDR3 sequence is CASDPQGNYNSPLHF. CDR3 coding DNA: TGTGCCAGCGACCCACAGGGCAACTATAATTCACCCCTCCACTTT.

The V and J genes are TRBV19 and TRBJ1-5; TRBD1 aligns across 10 bases. Germline assignment: CDR1 LNHDA and CDR2 SQIVND (reference sequence). This CDR3 has 16 residues. V lost 6 bases and J lost 3; bases outside the gene matches: 8. The DNA of the CDR3 is TGTGCCAGTAGCCGCGGGGACAGGGGTCTCAATCAGCCCCAGCATTTT. This sequence encodes CASSRGDRGLNQPQHF.

This clonotype has a handful of counts. V and J are TRBV4-1 and TRBJ2-5; D unresolved. Between the trimmed V and J ends, which lost 1 base and 4 bases, there was a span of 7 bases. Germline V gene data show CDR1 as MGHRA and CDR2 as YSYEKL. The CDR3 is made up of 13 amino acids. The chain's CDR3 is CASSQGYRETQYF. The CDR3 bases are TGCGCCAGCAGCCAAGGGTATCGAGAGACCCAGTACTTC.

The V and J genes are TRBV15 and TRBJ2-5, with D possibly being TRBD1 (5 bases). Germline CDR1 LNHNV, CDR2 YYDKDF (reference sequence). Trimming cost V 5 bases and J 5 bases, with 12 bases left between them. The CDR3 has 13 amino acids. The CDR3 sequence is CATSWSRAETQYF. Here the CDR3 DNA reads TGTGCCACCAGCTGGAGCAGGGCGGAGACCCAGTACTTC.

This sequence joins TRBV19 and TRBJ2-5; TRBD2 agrees at 7 bases. The germline V gene has CDR1 LNHDA and CDR2 SQIVND (reference sequence). After removal of 5 bases from V and 4 bases from J, the junction contained 13 bases not matched to a gene. The CDR3 runs 16 residues. This chain's CDR3 is CASSASMGGISETQYF. The CDR3 nucleotides are TGTGCCAGTAGTGCCTCCATGGGGGGGATATCAGAGACCCAGTACTTC. The full variable domain, its missing parts supplied by reference TRBV19 and TRBJ2-5, is DGGITQSPKYLFRKEGQNVTLSCEQNLNHDAMYWYRQDPGQGLRLIYYSQIVNDFQKGDIAEGYSVSREKKESFPLTVTSAQKNPTAFYLCASSASMGGISETQYFGPGTRLLVL.

For the CDR3, the DNA is TGCGCCAGCAGCTTAGACTCGTCAGAGTCGTACGGGGCTTTCTTT. This codes for CASSLDSSESYGAFF. The chain combines TRBV5-1 with TRBJ1-1; D is unresolved. The CDR3 spans 15 residues. The germline V and J ends were trimmed by 2 bases and 11 bases, with 22 bases remaining between them. Germline-derived CDR1 and CDR2 are SGHRS and YFSETQ.

The chain is built from TRBV20-1 and TRBJ2-3; 7 positions agree with TRBD2. V was pared by 4 bases and J by 10 bases, with 8 bases of the junction left unmatched. Germline V gene sequence: CDR1 DFQATT, CDR2 SNEGSKA (reference sequence). The CDR3 contains 12 residues. The DNA for the CDR3 is TGCAGTGCTAAGTGGGACTACGGCGCGCAGTATTTT. Amino acids: CSAKWDYGAQYF.

The chain is built from TRBV28 and TRBJ1-2; weak D call: TRBD1 (6 bases). CDR1 MDHEN and CDR2 SYDVKM come from the germline V gene. This CDR3 comprises 12 residues. V was pared by 8 bases and J by 6 bases, with 13 bases between. DNA for the CDR3: TGTGCCAGCCTGACAGGTTCGGATGGCTACACCTTC. This sequence encodes CASLTGSDGYTF.

The chain is built from TRBV24-1 and TRBJ2-3; the D is unclear. CDR3 size: 14 residues. Germline-derived CDR1 and CDR2 are KGHDR and SFDVKD. Trimming took off 4 bases at V and 5 bases at J, with 12 bases between the two ends. CDR3 loop: CATSDRRQLDTQYF. DNA of the CDR3: TGTGCCACCAGTGACCGCCGCCAGCTAGATACGCAGTATTTT.

V and J are TRBV2 and TRBJ2-5; TRBD1 agrees at 8 bases. V dropped 4 bases and J dropped 4; count of bases not matched to a gene: 8. Germline V CDR1 and CDR2: SNHLY, FYNNEI. The CDR3 runs 15 residues. CDR3 region: CASSGSGQGRETQYF. CDR3 coding DNA: TGTGCCAGCAGTGGTAGCGGACAGGGTCGAGAGACCCAGTACTTC.